The clone carrying this T cell receptor beta chain occurred once. Antigen unknown. Using a J-beta primer mix together with a sample-barcoded 5' primer, a second PCR was run for about 7 to 12 cycles. Through a template-switch adaptor with 12 random nucleotides, each cDNA molecule received a tag. TCRdb passed the 5' RACE reads through MiXCR, listing each CDR3 protein once. Found here are approximately 600,000 distinct CDR3 sequences, approximately 50% of them singletons; the top ten hold 30% to 40%. Germline loops: CDR1 SEHNR, CDR2 FQNEAQ (reference sequence). V was shortened by 0 bases and J by 11 bases, with 11 bases between the two germline ends. This CDR3 has 13 amino acids. The entry originates in a study of blood T cells in healthy people across ages. Study findings and constraints: It was the long-lived donors that had more naive CD4+ cells and higher diversity than aged donors.

The clonotype was recovered from a man between 60 and 75 years old in good health. The specimen sequenced was blood. This chain uses TRBV7-9 with TRBJ1-5; no firm D call. The CDR3 bases are TGTGCCAGCAGCTTAGCAGAGAGCCAGACCCAGCATTTT. It translates to CASSLAESQTQHF.